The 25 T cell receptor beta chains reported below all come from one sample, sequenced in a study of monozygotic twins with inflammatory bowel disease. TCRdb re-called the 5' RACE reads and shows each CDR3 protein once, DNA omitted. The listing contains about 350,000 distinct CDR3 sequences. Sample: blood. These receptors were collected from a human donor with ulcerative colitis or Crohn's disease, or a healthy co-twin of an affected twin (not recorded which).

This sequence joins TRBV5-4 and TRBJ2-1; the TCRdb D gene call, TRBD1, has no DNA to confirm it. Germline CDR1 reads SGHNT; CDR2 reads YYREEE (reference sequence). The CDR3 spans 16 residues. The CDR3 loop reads CASSPRPVGSYNEQFF.

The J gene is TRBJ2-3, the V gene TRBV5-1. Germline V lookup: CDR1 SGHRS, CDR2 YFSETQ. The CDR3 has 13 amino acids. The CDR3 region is CASSQIATDTQYF.

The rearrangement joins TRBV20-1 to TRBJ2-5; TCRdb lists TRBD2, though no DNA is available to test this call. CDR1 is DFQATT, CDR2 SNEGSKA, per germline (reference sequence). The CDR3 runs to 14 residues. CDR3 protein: CSARSGGPQETQYF.

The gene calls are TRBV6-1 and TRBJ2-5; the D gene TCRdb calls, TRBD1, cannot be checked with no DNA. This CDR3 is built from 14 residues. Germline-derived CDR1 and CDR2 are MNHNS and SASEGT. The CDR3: CASSGGQSQETQYF.

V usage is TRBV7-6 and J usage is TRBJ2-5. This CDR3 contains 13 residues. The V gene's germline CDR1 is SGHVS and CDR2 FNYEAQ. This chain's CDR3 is CASSLILGETQYF.

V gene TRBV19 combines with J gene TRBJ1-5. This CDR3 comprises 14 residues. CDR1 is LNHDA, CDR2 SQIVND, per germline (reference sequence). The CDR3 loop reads CASSIIDSNQPQHF.

The CDR3 spells CASSDSIGYTF. The chain recombines TRBV6-4 with TRBJ1-2. The CDR3 runs 11 residues. From germline, CDR1 is MRHNA and CDR2 SNTAGT.

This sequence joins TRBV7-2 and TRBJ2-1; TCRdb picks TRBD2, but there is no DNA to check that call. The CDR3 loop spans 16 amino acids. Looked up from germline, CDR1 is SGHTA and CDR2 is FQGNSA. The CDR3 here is CASSHKLAGGYNEQFF.

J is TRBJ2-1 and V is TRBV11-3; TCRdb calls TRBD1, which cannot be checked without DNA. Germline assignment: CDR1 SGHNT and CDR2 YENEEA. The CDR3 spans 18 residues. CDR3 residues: CASSKSAPLTPGDNEQFF.

This CDR3 is CAIRLAGDYNEQFF. The V and J genes are TRBV10-3 and TRBJ2-1; lacking DNA, the TRBD2 call made by TCRdb goes unchecked. Germline V CDR1 and CDR2: ENHRY, SYGVKD. The CDR3 sequence is 14 residues long.

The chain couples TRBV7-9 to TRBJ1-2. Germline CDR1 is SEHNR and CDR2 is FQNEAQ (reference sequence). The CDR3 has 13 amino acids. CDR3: CASTPGGRNGYTF.

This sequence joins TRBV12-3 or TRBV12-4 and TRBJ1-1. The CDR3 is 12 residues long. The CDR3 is CASSLLAAEALF.

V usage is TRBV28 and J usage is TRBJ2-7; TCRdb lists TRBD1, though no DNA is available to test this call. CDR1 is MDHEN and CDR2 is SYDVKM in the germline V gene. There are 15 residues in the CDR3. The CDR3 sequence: CASSLQGTPPYEQYF.

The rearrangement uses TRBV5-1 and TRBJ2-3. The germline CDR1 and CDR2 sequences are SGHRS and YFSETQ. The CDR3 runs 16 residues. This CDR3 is CASRVRPWRTTDTQYF.

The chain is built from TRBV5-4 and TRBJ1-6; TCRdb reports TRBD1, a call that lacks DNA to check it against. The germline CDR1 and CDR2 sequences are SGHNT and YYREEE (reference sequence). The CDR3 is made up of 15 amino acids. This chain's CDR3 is CASSLTGAGNSPLHF.

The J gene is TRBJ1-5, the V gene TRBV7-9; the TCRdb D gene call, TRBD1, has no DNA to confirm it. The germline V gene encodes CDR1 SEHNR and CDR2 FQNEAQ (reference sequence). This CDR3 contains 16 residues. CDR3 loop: CASSYSQGTGNQPQHF.

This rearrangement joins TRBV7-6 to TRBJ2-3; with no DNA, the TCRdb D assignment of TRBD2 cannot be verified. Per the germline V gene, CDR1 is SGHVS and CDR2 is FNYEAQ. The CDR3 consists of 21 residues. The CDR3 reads CASTLGASNRPSGAETDTQYF.

CDR3: CSALYGETQYF. The chain employs TRBV20-1 and TRBJ2-5. Germline V gene data show CDR1 as DFQATT and CDR2 as SNEGSKA (reference sequence). The CDR3 length is 11 residues.

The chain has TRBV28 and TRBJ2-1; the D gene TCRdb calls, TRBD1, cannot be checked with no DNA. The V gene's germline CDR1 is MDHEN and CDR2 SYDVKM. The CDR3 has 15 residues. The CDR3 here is CASSFRSGTGDEQFF.

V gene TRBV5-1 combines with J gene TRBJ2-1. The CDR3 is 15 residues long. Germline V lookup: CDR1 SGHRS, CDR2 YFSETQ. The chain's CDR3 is CASSLVDGTYNEQFF.

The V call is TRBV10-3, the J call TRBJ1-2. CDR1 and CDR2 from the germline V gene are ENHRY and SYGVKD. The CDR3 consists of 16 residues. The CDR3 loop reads CAISESGGLLTPGYTF.

The CDR3 sequence: CASSSRQAATTDTQYF. The chain combines TRBV5-1 with TRBJ2-3; TCRdb reports TRBD1, a call that lacks DNA to check it against. This CDR3 is built from 16 residues. In germline, CDR1 is SGHRS, CDR2 YFSETQ.

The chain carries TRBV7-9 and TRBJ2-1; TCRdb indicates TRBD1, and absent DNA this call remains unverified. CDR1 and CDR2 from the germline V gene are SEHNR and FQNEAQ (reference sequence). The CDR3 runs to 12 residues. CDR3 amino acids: CASAVPGQYTFF.

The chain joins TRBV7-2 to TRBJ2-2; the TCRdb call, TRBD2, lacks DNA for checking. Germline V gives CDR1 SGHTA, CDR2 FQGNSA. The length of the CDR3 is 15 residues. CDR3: CASIKLAGGTGELFF.

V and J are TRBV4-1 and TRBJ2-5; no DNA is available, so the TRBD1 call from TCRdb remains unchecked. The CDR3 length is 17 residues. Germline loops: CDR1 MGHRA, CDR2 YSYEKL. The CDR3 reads CASSQDRVRPSGETQYF.